The 26 T cell receptor beta chains below come from one sample, sequenced in a study of blood T cells in healthy people across ages. A second roughly 7 to 12 cycle PCR used barcoded and J-beta primers. TCRdb re-called the 5' RACE reads with MiXCR, one entry per CDR3 protein. The table includes around 1,000,000 distinct CDR3 sequences, around 25% detected once. These same data were also listed under a study on T cells of mothers and their children.

Material: blood. The receptors shown here come from a girl between 2 and 10 years old in good health.

Only a few counts were recorded for this clonotype. The chain has TRBV28 and TRBJ2-1; TRBD1 is a possible D gene (6 bases). CDR3 size: 16 residues. Trimming stripped 6 bases from V and 1 base from J, with 16 bases between. CDR1 is MDHEN and CDR2 is SYDVKM in the germline V gene. In DNA, the CDR3 is TGTGCCAGCAGCCCTGCAGGGGCACTATCCTACAATGAGCAGTTCTTC. Its translation: CASSPAGALSYNEQFF.

The V call is TRBV5-1, the J call TRBJ2-5; 9 bases are a match to TRBD2. This CDR3 is 16 amino acids long. The J segment lost 3 bases and the V segment lost 3 bases, leaving 9 bases of the junction unmatched. In germline, CDR1 is SGHRS, CDR2 YFSETQ. CDR3 loop: CASSWRGASGKETQYF. DNA of the CDR3: TGCGCCAGCAGCTGGAGGGGGGCTAGCGGGAAAGAGACCCAGTACTTC.

The chain has TRBV5-1 and TRBJ2-2; 10 bases match TRBD2. There are 17 residues in the CDR3. Germline V gives CDR1 SGHRS, CDR2 YFSETQ. V trimming: 2 bases; J trimming: 3 bases; junction bases outside the gene matches: 7. The chain's CDR3 is CASSFFTSGDYTGELFF. The CDR3 nucleotides are TGCGCCAGCAGCTTTTTCACTAGCGGGGATTACACCGGGGAGCTGTTTTTT.

This chain connects TRBV7-2 to TRBJ1-4; D uncertain. The CDR3 has 14 amino acids. CDR1 SGHTA and CDR2 FQGNSA come from the germline V gene. V lost 5 bases and J lost 8, with 15 bases in between. In DNA form, the CDR3 reads TGTGCCAGCAGCGTAGGCGCCCCGGGGGAAAAACTGTTTTTT. This sequence encodes CASSVGAPGEKLFF.

This chain joins TRBV20-1 and TRBJ1-1; tentatively, D is TRBD1 (5 bases). This CDR3 comprises 13 residues. The V gene lost 4 bases and the J gene lost 5 bases, with 14 bases spanning the gap. Per germline, CDR1 DFQATT and CDR2 SNEGSKA (reference sequence). The CDR3, as DNA: TGCAGTGCTAACTTAGGGGAGGGGACTGAAGCTTTCTTT. Translation: CSANLGEGTEAFF.

A single count supports this clonotype. This CDR3 reads CSADPSLTEAFF. The CDR3 DNA sequence: TGCAGTGCCGACCCTTCCCTCACTGAAGCTTTCTTT. V gene TRBV20-1 combines with J gene TRBJ1-1; no definite D call. The ends were cut back, 6 bases at V and 4 bases at J, with 12 bases in the middle. This CDR3 has 12 amino acids. Germline-derived CDR1 and CDR2 are DFQATT and SNEGSKA (reference sequence).

This clonotype has a handful of counts. The chain carries TRBV29-1 and TRBJ2-5, with D possibly matching TRBD1 (5 bases). TRBJ2-7 explains the end of the DNA better; the J call may be wrong. This CDR3 has 11 amino acids. Germline V CDR1 and CDR2: SQVTM, ANQGSEA. CDR3 loop: CSVAWGNEQYF. In nucleotides, the CDR3 is TGCAGCGTTGCCTGGGGCAACGAGCAGTACTTC.

The chain couples TRBV29-1 to TRBJ2-5, with 8 bases aligning to TRBD2. This CDR3 comprises 17 residues. Trimming took 0 bases from V and 3 from J; bases not matched to a gene: 12. Per the germline V gene, CDR1 is SQVTM and CDR2 is ANQGSEA. CDR3 sequence reads: CSVEDPGGSGGEETQYF. DNA of the CDR3: TGCAGCGTTGAAGATCCGGGGGGGTCGGGGGGTGAAGAGACCCAGTACTTC.

In this sample, this clonotype turned up a few times. The chain combines TRBV15 with TRBJ2-1, with D possibly being TRBD2 (5 bases). This CDR3 spans 15 amino acids. Per germline, CDR1 LNHNV and CDR2 YYDKDF (reference sequence). V was trimmed by 1 base and J by 2 bases, leaving 9 bases between them. CDR3 region: CATSRVLGAYNEQFF. CDR3 sequence (DNA): TGTGCCACCAGCAGAGTGTTGGGAGCCTACAATGAGCAGTTCTTC. The whole variable domain, filled in from reference TRBV15 and TRBJ2-1, reads DAMVIQNPRYQVTQFGKPVTLSCSQTLNHNVMYWYQQKSSQAPKLLFHYYDKDFNNEADTPDNFQSRRPNTSFCFLDIRSPGLGDTAMYLCATSRVLGAYNEQFFGPGTRLTVL.

This clonotype turned up a few times. The CDR3 region has the DNA TGTGCCAGCAGTTTAGAGTCAGTGTCCTACAATGAGCAGTTCTTC. Its protein product is CASSLESVSYNEQFF. The chain employs TRBV12-3 or TRBV12-4 and TRBJ2-1; D unclear. The CDR3 extends over 15 amino acids. The ends were cut back, 1 base at V and 1 base at J, with 8 bases in the middle.

The gene calls are TRBV20-1 and TRBJ2-1; unclear D gene. Trimming pared 1 base from V and 4 bases from J, leaving 8 bases between. The germline CDR1 and CDR2 sequences are DFQATT and SNEGSKA (reference sequence). This CDR3 has 13 residues. DNA of the CDR3: TGCAGTGCTAGAGTTGGGAATTACAATGAGCAGTTCTTC. Its translation is CSARVGNYNEQFF.

This clonotype was seen a few times. V and J are TRBV7-6 and TRBJ2-1, with TRBD2 as a possible D gene (7 bases). V was clipped by 1 base and J by 5 bases, with 15 bases between them. The CDR3 runs 16 residues. Germline-derived CDR1 and CDR2 are SGHVS and FNYEAQ. The CDR3 DNA reads as TGTGCCAGCAGCTTAGGGGCGGGGGCCATTAACAATGAGCAGTTCTTC. Its translation is CASSLGAGAINNEQFF.

This clonotype was counted a few times. The chain has TRBV7-2 and TRBJ2-7; TRBD2 might be the D (5 bases). The germline V and J ends were trimmed by 3 bases and 5 bases, with 17 bases remaining between them. The germline CDR1 and CDR2 sequences are SGHTA and FQGNSA. The CDR3 contains 15 residues. The CDR3 reads CASSFQALESHEQYF. In DNA form, the CDR3 reads TGTGCCAGCAGCTTTCAGGCACTAGAGTCCCACGAGCAGTACTTC.

The V gene is TRBV6-1, the J gene TRBJ1-5; 11 bases are a match to TRBD1. The CDR3 has 16 amino acids. Germline V gene data show CDR1 as MNHNS and CDR2 as SASEGT. J was trimmed by 2 bases and V by 7 bases; bases with no gene match: 7. The CDR3 DNA reads as TGTGCCAGCACCAGGACAGGGGGCTACGGCAATCAGCCCCAGCATTTT. Protein product: CASTRTGGYGNQPQHF.

V is TRBV12-3 or TRBV12-4 and J is TRBJ2-7, with TRBD2 matching 10 bases. CDR3 length: 15 amino acids. V trimming: 8 bases; J trimming: 4 bases; junction bases outside the gene matches: 11. Written as DNA, the CDR3 is TGTGCCAGCGGGTCTAGCGGGAGCGAGGCGTACGAGCAGTACTTC. Encoded protein: CASGSSGSEAYEQYF.

This chain uses TRBV11-1 with TRBJ2-5; possibly TRBD1 for D (6 bases). The J call may be in error: the DNA end matches TRBJ2-1 better. Germline CDR1 SGHAT, CDR2 FQDESV (reference sequence). The CDR3 runs to 11 residues. The CDR3: CASSQGKEQFF. CDR3 bases: TGTGCCAGCAGCCAGGGGAAAGAGCAGTTCTTC.

This clonotype was detected only a few times. This chain connects TRBV2 to TRBJ2-3, with a possible D match to TRBD2 (6 bases). The V gene lost 6 bases and the J gene lost 0 bases, with 19 bases spanning the gap. Per the germline V gene, CDR1 is SNHLY and CDR2 is FYNNEI. The CDR3 covers 17 residues. The CDR3 region has the DNA TGTGCCAGCAGCCTAACCCGGGACTCGGAAAGCACAGATACGCAGTATTTT. It is translated as CASSLTRDSESTDTQYF.

The chain joins TRBV7-3 to TRBJ2-7, with 9 bases lining up with TRBD2. V was clipped by 6 bases and J by 6 bases; unmatched bases: 15. CDR3 length equals 16 residues. Germline V gene sequence: CDR1 SGHTA, CDR2 FQGTGA. CDR3 in DNA: TGTGCCAGCAGTTTCTTAGCGGGGGCCCCCCAGGCCGAGCAGTACTTC. This codes for CASSFLAGAPQAEQYF. The full variable domain, rest sourced from reference TRBV7-3 and TRBJ2-7, is GAGVSQTPSNKVTEKGKYVELRCDPISGHTALYWYRQSLGQGPEFLIYFQGTGAADDSGLPNDRFFAVRPEGSVSTLKIQRTERGDSAVYLCASSFLAGAPQAEQYFGPGTRLTVT.

A single count supports this clonotype. Being one base from a much bigger clone, this may be a read error. The chain recombines TRBV29-1 with TRBJ2-7; 8 bases match TRBD2. CDR3 length: 13 amino acids. V gave up 4 bases and J gave up 1 base; unmatched junction bases: 3. Per germline, CDR1 SQVTM and CDR2 ANQGSEA. CDR3 nucleotides: TGCAGCGTTGGCCCTAGCGGGTCCTACGAGCAGTACTTC. It encodes CSVGPSGSYEQYF.

The chain uses TRBV12-3 or TRBV12-4 and TRBJ2-7, with D possibly being TRBD1 or TRBD2 (7 bases each). This CDR3 has 14 residues. Trimming cost V 9 bases and J 3 bases, with 18 bases left between them. The CDR3 bases are TGTGCCAGGAGGTCAGGGGGGGGGATCTACGAGCAGTACTTC. Amino acids: CARRSGGGIYEQYF.

The chain links TRBV5-1 to TRBJ1-2; the D gene is possibly TRBD1 (5 bases). This CDR3 is 15 amino acids long. Trimming took off 1 base at V and 3 bases at J, with 13 bases between the two ends. Germline V lookup: CDR1 SGHRS, CDR2 YFSETQ. DNA for the CDR3: TGCGCCAGCAGCTTGTGGACAAAGGGCCACTATGGCTACACCTTC. Translation gives CASSLWTKGHYGYTF.

This clonotype showed up many times. The gene calls are TRBV5-6 and TRBJ2-4; D possibly corresponds to TRBD1 (5 bases). Deletions cut 5 bases from V and 6 bases from J, with 12 bases between. The CDR3 spans 13 residues. CDR1 and CDR2 from the germline V gene are SGHDT and YYEEEE. The CDR3 spells CASSRGLGNIQYF. The CDR3 region has the DNA TGTGCCAGCAGTAGGGGATTGGGAAACATTCAGTACTTC.

This clonotype was observed many times. The V gene is TRBV27, the J gene TRBJ2-7; D remains unclear. There are 14 residues in the CDR3. With 3 bases removed from V and 1 base from J, the gap between germline ends came to 10 bases. CDR1 and CDR2 (germline): MNHEY, SMNVEV (reference sequence). This CDR3 is CASSFSGPSYEQYF. DNA for the CDR3: TGTGCCAGCAGTTTTTCTGGACCGTCCTACGAGCAGTACTTC.

This clonotype was counted a few times. The CDR3 reads CASSESLRDPYNEQFF. CDR3 nucleotides: TGCGCCAGCAGTGAGTCGTTGCGGGATCCCTACAATGAGCAGTTCTTC. J is TRBJ2-1 and V is TRBV10-1, with a weak D call TRBD2 (6 bases). The CDR3 is 16 amino acids. Deletions cut 0 bases from V and 2 bases from J, with 11 bases between. CDR1 WNHNN and CDR2 SYGVQD come from the germline V gene (reference sequence).

This clonotype was counted between two and nine times. The chain employs TRBV15 and TRBJ1-2; D unresolved. Looked up from germline, CDR1 is LNHNV and CDR2 is YYDKDF (reference sequence). CDR3 length equals 15 residues. Trimming removed 4 bases at V and 7 bases at J, with 19 bases between. DNA of the CDR3: TGTGCCACCAGCACCTATACCGGGATCCGGAGTGGCTACACCTTC. Protein product: CATSTYTGIRSGYTF.

V usage is TRBV20-1 and J usage is TRBJ2-4; the D is unclear. Germline lookup yields CDR1 DFQATT and CDR2 SNEGSKA (reference sequence). The CDR3 covers 13 residues. V was clipped by 0 bases and J by 6 bases, with 9 bases between them. The CDR3 is CSARESGPNIQYF. The CDR3, as DNA: TGCAGTGCTAGAGAATCCGGCCCAAACATTCAGTACTTC.